This TCR beta chain was captured by sequencing in a study of control samples from healthy donors and cancer patients. This CDR3 contains 14 residues. Between the trimmed V and J ends, which lost 3 bases and 2 bases, there was a span of 11 bases. Germline loops: CDR1 SEHNR, CDR2 FQNEAQ (reference sequence). TCRdb keeps only in-frame clones here, not all; method: immunoSEQ multiplex PCR. Of about 130,000 clones listed, roughly 94% are singletons. This clone was counted a single time. The sequenced sample consisted of PBMCs. This rearrangement joins TRBV7-9 to TRBJ2-7; D remains ambiguous. The sequence was collected from a man aged 60 to 75 with colorectal cancer. CDR3 sequence: CASSLGSRTYEQYF. The CDR3 DNA follows: TGTGCCAGCAGCTTGGGCAGCCGTACCTACGAGCAGTACTTC.